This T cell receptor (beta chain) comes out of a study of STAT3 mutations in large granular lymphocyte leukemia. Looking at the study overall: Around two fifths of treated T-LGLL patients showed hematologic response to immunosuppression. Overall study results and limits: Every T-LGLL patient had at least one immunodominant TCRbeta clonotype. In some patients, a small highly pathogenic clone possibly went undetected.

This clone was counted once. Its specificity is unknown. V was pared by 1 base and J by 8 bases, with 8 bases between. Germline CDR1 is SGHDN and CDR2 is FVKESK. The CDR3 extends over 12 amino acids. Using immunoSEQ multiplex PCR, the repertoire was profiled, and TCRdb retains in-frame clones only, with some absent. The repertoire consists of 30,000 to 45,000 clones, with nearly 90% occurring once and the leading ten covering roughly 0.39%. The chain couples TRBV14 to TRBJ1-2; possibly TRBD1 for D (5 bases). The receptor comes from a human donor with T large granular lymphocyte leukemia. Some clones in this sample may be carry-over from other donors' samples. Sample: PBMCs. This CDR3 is CASSQAAGGYTF. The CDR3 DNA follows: TGTGCCAGCAGCCAAGCTGCAGGGGGCTACACCTTC.